This entry concerns a single T cell receptor (beta chain). This sample is drawn from a study of T cell changes during pregnancy in multiple sclerosis. Using immunoSEQ multiplex PCR, the repertoire was profiled, and TCRdb retains in-frame clones only, with some absent. The sample lists 50,000 or so clones, 85% to 90% occurring once. There are 10 residues in the CDR3. The V end was cut by 10 bases, the J end by 3 bases, with 6 bases between. Germline values: CDR1 SNHLY, CDR2 FYNNEI. The specimen was CD8+ T cells from peripheral blood mononuclear cells, collected in the second trimester of pregnancy. This clonotype originated in a female donor with multiple sclerosis, enrolled in a pregnancy study. The chain has TRBV2 and TRBJ1-1; D call uncertain. The CDR3 protein is CAISDTEAFF. The DNA for the CDR3 is TGTGCCATTAGCGACACTGAAGCTTTCTTT.